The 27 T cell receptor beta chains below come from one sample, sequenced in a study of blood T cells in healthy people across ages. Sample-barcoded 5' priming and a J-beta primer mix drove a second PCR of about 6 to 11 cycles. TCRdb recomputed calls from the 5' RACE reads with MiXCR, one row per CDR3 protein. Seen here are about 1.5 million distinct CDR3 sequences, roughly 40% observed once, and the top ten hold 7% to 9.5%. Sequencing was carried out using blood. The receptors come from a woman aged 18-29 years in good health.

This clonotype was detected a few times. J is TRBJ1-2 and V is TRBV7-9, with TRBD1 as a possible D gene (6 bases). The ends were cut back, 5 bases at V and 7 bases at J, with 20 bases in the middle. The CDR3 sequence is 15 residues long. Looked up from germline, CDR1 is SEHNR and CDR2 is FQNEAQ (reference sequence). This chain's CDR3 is CASSKGGPVSSGYTF. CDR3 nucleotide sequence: TGTGCCAGCAGCAAGGGGGGGCCTGTGTCGTCTGGCTACACCTTC.

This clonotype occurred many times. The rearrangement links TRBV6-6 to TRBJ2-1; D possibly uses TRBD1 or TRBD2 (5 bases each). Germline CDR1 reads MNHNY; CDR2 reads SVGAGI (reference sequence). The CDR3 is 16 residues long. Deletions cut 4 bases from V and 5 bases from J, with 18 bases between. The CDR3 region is CASSLGLAGIDNEQFF. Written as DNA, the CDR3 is TGTGCCAGCAGTTTGGGGCTAGCCGGGATCGACAATGAGCAGTTCTTC.

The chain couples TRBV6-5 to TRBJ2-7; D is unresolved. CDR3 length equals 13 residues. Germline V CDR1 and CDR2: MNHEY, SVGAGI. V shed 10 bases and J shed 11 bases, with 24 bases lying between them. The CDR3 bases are TGTGCCACCCGACCTTCCGGTTTGGGCGATGAGTACTTC. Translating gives CATRPSGLGDEYF.

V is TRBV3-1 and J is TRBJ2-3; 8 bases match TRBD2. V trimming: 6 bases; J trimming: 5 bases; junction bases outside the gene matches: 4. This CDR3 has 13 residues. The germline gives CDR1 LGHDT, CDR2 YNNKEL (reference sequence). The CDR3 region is CASSAAGVDTQYF. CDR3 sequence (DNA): TGTGCCAGCAGTGCAGCGGGAGTAGATACGCAGTATTTT.

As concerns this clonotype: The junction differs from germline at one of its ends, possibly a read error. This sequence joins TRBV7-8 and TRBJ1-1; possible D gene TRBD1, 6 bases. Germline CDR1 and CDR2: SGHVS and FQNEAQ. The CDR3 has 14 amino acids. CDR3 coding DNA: TGTGCCAGCAGCTACAGGGTTAGCAACACCGAAGCTTTCTTT. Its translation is CASSYRVSNTEAFF.

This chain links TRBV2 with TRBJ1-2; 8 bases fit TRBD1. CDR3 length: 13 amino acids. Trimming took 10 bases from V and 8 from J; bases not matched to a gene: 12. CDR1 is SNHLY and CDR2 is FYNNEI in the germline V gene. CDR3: CANSGQGTRGYTF. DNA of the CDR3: TGTGCCAACAGCGGACAGGGAACGAGGGGCTACACCTTC.

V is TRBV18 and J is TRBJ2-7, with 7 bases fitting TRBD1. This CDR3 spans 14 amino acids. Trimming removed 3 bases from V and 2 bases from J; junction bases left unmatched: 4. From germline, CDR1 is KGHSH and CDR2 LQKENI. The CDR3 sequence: CASSPGQVTYEQYF. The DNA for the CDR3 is TGTGCCAGCTCACCCGGACAGGTCACCTACGAGCAGTACTTC.

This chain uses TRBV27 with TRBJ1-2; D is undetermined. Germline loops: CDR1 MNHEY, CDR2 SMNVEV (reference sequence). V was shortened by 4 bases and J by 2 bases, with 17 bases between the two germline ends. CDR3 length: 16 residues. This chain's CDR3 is CASSSYSGSPNYGYTF. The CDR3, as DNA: TGTGCCAGCAGTTCGTACTCGGGGTCTCCCAACTATGGCTACACCTTC.

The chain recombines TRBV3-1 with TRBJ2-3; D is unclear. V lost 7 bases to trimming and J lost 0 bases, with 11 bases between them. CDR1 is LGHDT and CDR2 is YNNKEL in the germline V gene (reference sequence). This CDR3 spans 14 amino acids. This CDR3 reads CASKKDTSTDTQYF. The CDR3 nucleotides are TGTGCCAGCAAGAAAGACACTAGCACAGATACGCAGTATTTT.

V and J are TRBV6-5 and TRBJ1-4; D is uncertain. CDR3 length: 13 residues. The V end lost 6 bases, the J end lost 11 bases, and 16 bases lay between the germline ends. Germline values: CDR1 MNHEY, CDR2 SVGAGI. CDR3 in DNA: TGTGCCAGCAGCCCCAATCTTGGATCGAAACTGTTTTTT. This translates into CASSPNLGSKLFF.

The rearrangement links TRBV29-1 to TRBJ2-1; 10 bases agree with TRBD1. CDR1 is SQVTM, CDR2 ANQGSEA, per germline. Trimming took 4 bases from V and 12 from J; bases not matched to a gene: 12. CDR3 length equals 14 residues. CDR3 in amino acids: CSVGQGARFGGQFF. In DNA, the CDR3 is TGCAGCGTTGGACAGGGGGCGCGGTTTGGTGGGCAGTTCTTC.

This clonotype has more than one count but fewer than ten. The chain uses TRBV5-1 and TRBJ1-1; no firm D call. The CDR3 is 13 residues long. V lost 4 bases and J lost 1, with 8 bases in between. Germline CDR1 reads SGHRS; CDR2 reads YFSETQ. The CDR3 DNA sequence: TGCGCCAGCAGCACCCGAGGGAACACTGAAGCTTTCTTT. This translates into CASSTRGNTEAFF.

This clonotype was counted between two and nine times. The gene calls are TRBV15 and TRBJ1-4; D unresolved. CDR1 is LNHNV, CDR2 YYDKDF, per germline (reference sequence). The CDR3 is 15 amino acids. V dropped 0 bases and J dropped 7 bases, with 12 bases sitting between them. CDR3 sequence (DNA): TGTGCCACCAGCAGAGACGCCCCGTTTTTTGAAAAACTGTTTTTT. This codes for CATSRDAPFFEKLFF.

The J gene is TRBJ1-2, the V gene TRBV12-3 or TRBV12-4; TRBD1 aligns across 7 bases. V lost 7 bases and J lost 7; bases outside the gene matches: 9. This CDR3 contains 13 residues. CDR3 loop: CASTTDRTIGYTF. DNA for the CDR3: TGTGCCAGCACCACGGACAGGACTATTGGCTACACCTTC.

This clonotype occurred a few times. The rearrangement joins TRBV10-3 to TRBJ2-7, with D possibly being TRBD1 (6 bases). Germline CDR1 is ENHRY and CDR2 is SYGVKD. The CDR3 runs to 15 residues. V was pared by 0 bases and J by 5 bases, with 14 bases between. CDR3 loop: CAISESIGTPDEQYF. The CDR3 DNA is TGTGCCATCAGTGAGTCCATAGGGACACCCGACGAGCAGTACTTC.

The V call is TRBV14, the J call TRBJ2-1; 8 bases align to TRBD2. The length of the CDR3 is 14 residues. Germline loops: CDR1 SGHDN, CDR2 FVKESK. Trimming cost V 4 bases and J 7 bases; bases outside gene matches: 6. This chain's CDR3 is CASSRGLARNEQFF. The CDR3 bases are TGTGCCAGCAGCCGCGGACTAGCAAGGAATGAGCAGTTCTTC.

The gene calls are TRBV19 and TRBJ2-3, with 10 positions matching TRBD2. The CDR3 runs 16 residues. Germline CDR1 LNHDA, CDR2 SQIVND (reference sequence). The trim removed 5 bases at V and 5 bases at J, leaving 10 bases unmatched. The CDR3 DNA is TGTGCCAGTAGTTCCGGACTAGCGGCTCGGGGAGATACGCAGTATTTT. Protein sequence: CASSSGLAARGDTQYF.

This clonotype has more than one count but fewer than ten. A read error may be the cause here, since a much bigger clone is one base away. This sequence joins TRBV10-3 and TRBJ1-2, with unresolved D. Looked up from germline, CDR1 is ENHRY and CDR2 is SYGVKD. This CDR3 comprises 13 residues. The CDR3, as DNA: TGTGCCAGCAGTGATCCCAGTAACTATGGCTACACCTTC. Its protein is CASSDPSNYGYTF.

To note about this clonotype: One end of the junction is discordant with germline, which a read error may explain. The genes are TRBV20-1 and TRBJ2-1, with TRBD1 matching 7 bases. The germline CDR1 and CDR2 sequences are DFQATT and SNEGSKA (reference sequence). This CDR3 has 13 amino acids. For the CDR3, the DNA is TGCAGTGCTAGAGAGACAGGGACCAATGAGCGGTTCTTC. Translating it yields CSARETGTNERFF.

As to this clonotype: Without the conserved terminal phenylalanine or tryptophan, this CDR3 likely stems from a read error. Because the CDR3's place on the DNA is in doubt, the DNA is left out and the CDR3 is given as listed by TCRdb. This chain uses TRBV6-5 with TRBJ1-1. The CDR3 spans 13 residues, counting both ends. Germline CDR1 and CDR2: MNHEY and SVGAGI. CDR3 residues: CASSYYTNTEPFV.

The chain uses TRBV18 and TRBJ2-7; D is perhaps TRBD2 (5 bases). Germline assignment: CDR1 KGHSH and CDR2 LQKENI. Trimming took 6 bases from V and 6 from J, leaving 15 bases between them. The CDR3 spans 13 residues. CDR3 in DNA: TGTGCCAGCTCCCTCGGAGTTGAGGGCGAGCAGTACTTC. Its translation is CASSLGVEGEQYF.

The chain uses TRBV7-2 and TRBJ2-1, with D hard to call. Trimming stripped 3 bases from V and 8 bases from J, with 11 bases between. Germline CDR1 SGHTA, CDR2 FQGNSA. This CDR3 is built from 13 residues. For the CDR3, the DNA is TGTGCCAGCAGCTTCGGTCGTTATCATGAGCAGTTCTTC. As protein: CASSFGRYHEQFF. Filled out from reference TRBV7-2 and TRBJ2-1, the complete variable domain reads GAGVSQSPSNKVTEKGKDVELRCDPISGHTALYWYRQSLGQGLEFLIYFQGNSAPDKSGLPSDRFSAERTGGSVSTLTIQRTQQEDSAVYLCASSFGRYHEQFFGPGTRLTVL.

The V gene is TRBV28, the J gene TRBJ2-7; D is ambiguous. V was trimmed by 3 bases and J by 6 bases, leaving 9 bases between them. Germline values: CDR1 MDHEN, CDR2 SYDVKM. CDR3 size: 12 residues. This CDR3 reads CASSLNRVEQYF. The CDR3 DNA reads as TGTGCCAGCAGTTTGAACCGAGTCGAGCAGTACTTC.

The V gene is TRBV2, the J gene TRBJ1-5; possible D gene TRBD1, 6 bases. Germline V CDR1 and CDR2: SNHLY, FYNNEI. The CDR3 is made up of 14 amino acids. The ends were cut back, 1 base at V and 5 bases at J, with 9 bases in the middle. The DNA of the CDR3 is TGTGCCAGCAGTGAAGGACAGGTTTATCAGCCCCAGCATTTT. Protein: CASSEGQVYQPQHF.

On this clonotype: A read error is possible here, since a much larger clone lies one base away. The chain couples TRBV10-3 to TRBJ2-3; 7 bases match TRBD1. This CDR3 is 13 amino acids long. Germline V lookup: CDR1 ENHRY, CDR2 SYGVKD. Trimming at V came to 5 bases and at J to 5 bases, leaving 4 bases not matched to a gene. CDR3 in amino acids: CAISSRDRDTQYF. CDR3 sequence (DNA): TGTGCCATCAGTAGCCGGGACAGAGATACGCAGTATTTT.

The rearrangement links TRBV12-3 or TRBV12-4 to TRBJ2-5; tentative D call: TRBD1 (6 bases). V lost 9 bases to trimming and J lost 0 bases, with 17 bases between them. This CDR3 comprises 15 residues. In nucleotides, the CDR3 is TGTGCCAGGATTTGGTGGGGGCGATACCAAGAGACCCAGTACTTC. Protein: CARIWWGRYQETQYF.

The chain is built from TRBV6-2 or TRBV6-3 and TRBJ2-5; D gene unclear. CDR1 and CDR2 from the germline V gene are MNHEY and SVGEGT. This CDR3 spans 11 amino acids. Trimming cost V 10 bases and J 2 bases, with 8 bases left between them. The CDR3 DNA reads TGTGCCACCACCCTGCAAGAGACCCAGTACTTC. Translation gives CATTLQETQYF.